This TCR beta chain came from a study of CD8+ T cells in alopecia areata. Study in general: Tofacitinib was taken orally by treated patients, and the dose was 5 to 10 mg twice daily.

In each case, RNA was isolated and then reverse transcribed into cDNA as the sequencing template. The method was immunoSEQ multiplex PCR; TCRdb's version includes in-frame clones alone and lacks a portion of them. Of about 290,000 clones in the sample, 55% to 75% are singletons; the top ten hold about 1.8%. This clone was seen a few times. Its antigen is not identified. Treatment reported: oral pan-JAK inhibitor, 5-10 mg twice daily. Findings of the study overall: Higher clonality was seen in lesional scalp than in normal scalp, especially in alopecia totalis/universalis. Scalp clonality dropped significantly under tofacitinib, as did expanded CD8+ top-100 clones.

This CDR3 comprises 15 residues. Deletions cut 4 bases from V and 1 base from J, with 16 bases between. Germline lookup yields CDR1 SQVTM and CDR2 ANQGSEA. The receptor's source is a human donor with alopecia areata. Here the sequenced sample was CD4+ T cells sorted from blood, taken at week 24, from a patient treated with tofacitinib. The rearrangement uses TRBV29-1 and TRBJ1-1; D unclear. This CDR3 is CSVVSGLRTNTEAFF. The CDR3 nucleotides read TGCAGCGTTGTAAGCGGCCTACGCACGAACACTGAAGCTTTCTTT.